Listed here are 14 T cell receptor beta chains from one sample, sequenced in a study of T cell changes during pregnancy in multiple sclerosis. Produced via immunoSEQ multiplex PCR; TCRdb's table is partial and in-frame only. The sample lists 78,000 or so clones; 92% were seen once. Sequenced material: peripheral blood, taken before pregnancy. These receptors all stem from a female donor with multiple sclerosis, enrolled in a pregnancy study.

The gene calls are TRBV4-2 and TRBJ2-1; D unclear. Between the trimmed V and J ends, which lost 0 bases and 14 bases, there was a span of 17 bases. Germline V gene lookup returns CDR1 LGHNA and CDR2 YNFKEQ. This CDR3 has 14 residues. CDR3 bases: TGTGCCAGCAGCCAAGATACCTTAAAAGTGAGTGAGTTCTTC. This translates into CASSQDTLKVSEFF.

The chain recombines TRBV7-2 with TRBJ1-5; tentatively, D is TRBD1 (5 bases). This CDR3 is built from 17 residues. V was pared by 0 bases and J by 2 bases, with 14 bases between. Germline V gene lookup returns CDR1 SGHTA and CDR2 FQGNSA. CDR3 DNA: TGTGCCAGCAGCTTAGCCTCTGGGGACTCTGGCAATCAGCCCCAGCATTTT. This codes for CASSLASGDSGNQPQHF.

A single count supports this clone. The rearrangement uses TRBV28 and TRBJ1-2; no clear D gene. The CDR3 has 15 amino acids. V was clipped by 2 bases and J by 2 bases, with 12 bases between them. Per germline, CDR1 MDHEN and CDR2 SYDVKM. CDR3 nucleotides: TGTGCCAGCAGTTTAAACCTTGGGCCCAACTATGGCTACACCTTC. It specifies CASSLNLGPNYGYTF.

This clone was counted once. V and J are TRBV5-1 and TRBJ2-1, with 8 bases lining up with TRBD2. J was trimmed by 5 bases and V by 1 base; bases with no gene match: 8. The V gene's germline CDR1 is SGHRS and CDR2 YFSETQ. This CDR3 has 16 amino acids. Here the CDR3 DNA reads TGCGCCAGCAGCTTGTTTGCGGGAGGCCCAAACAATGAGCAGTTCTTC. Residues: CASSLFAGGPNNEQFF.

CDR3 in DNA: TGTGCCAGTAGTATAGGGGTCGGGAAACTAGGAAACACCGGGGAGCTGTTTTTT. Its protein product is CASSIGVGKLGNTGELFF. The chain is built from TRBV19 and TRBJ2-2, with TRBD2 as a possible D gene (5 bases). The CDR3 is 18 amino acids. Germline CDR1 is LNHDA and CDR2 is SQIVND (reference sequence). Trimming took off 1 base at V and 2 bases at J, with 17 bases between the two ends.

The V call is TRBV28, the J call TRBJ2-1, with TRBD2 matching over 11 bases. Germline loops: CDR1 MDHEN, CDR2 SYDVKM. The junction had 9 bases not matched to a gene; V was cut back by 8 bases and J by 0 bases. This CDR3 has 17 residues. The CDR3 coding sequence is TGTGCCAGCTTAACTAGCGGGAGCCTGATCTCCTACAATGAGCAGTTCTTC. It codes for CASLTSGSLISYNEQFF.

The chain employs TRBV18 and TRBJ1-1; possible D gene TRBD1, 6 bases. V gave up 3 bases and J gave up 0 bases, with 14 bases separating them. CDR3 size: 16 residues. Germline assignment: CDR1 KGHSH and CDR2 LQKENI. CDR3: CASSPPSGTMNTEAFF. The CDR3 nucleotides read TGTGCCAGCTCACCTCCAAGCGGGACAATGAACACTGAAGCTTTCTTT.

The CDR3 bases are TGCGCCAGCAAATCCGGCTCGCGGGCAGGAGATACGCAGTATTTT. Protein: CASKSGSRAGDTQYF. The chain has TRBV5-1 and TRBJ2-3, with D perhaps TRBD2 (5 bases). Germline values: CDR1 SGHRS, CDR2 YFSETQ. Trimming took 6 bases from V and 5 from J, leaving 19 bases between them. This CDR3 is 15 amino acids long.

This chain links TRBV27 with TRBJ2-2; no clear D gene. The CDR3 runs to 13 residues. The V gene lost 2 bases and the J gene lost 6 bases, with 7 bases spanning the gap. Germline V CDR1 and CDR2: MNHEY, SMNVEV (reference sequence). CDR3 nucleotide sequence: TGTGCCAGCAGTTTACGGGTAGCCGGGGAGCTGTTTTTT. Translated: CASSLRVAGELFF.

The rearrangement joins TRBV27 to TRBJ2-7, with 9 bases fitting TRBD2. Germline CDR1 and CDR2: MNHEY and SMNVEV (reference sequence). This CDR3 has 16 residues. V lost 5 bases to trimming and J lost 6 bases; unmatched junction nucleotides: 14. The CDR3 nucleotides read TGTGCCAGCAGTCCGACACCGGGACTAGCCACCCGCGAGCAGTACTTC. Translating it yields CASSPTPGLATREQYF.

This clone came up once. This chain connects TRBV29-1 to TRBJ2-3; tentatively, D is TRBD1 (6 bases). The germline V and J ends were trimmed by 6 bases and 2 bases, with 15 bases remaining between them. The germline V gene encodes CDR1 SQVTM and CDR2 ANQGSEA. The CDR3 extends over 14 amino acids. CDR3 in DNA: TGCAGCGTCTATAGGGACACAGACACAGATACGCAGTATTTT. As protein: CSVYRDTDTDTQYF.

V gene TRBV29-1 combines with J gene TRBJ2-3; D might be TRBD1 (5 bases). Germline assignment: CDR1 SQVTM and CDR2 ANQGSEA. The length of the CDR3 is 16 residues. Trimming shortened V by 7 bases and J by 0 bases, and 20 bases separated the two germline ends. CDR3 coding DNA: TGCAGCGCTGAGTTAAGGGGCAGGAAAAGCACAGATACGCAGTATTTT. This codes for CSAELRGRKSTDTQYF.

The rearrangement joins TRBV19 to TRBJ2-7; D remains ambiguous. The CDR3 covers 12 residues. Germline CDR1 and CDR2: LNHDA and SQIVND (reference sequence). V gave up 3 bases and J gave up 6 bases, with 9 bases separating them. The CDR3 sequence: CASSITGAEQYF. The CDR3 DNA sequence: TGTGCCAGTAGTATCACGGGTGCCGAGCAGTACTTC. Combining the CDR3 with reference TRBV19 and TRBJ2-7 gives the whole variable domain DGGITQSPKYLFRKEGQNVTLSCEQNLNHDAMYWYRQDPGQGLRLIYYSQIVNDFQKGDIAEGYSVSREKKESFPLTVTSAQKNPTAFYLCASSITGAEQYFGPGTRLTVT.

The rearrangement links TRBV13 to TRBJ1-1; D gene ambiguous. The CDR3 loop spans 15 amino acids. The germline gives CDR1 PRHDT, CDR2 FYEKMQ (reference sequence). V lost 1 base and J lost 6, with 15 bases in between. CDR3 sequence: CASSLDPAGGSEAFF. The CDR3 DNA sequence: TGTGCCAGCAGCTTAGACCCCGCTGGAGGCTCTGAAGCTTTCTTT.